These 25 T cell receptor beta chains came from one sample sequenced in a study of human T cells and chemical hapten exposure. Time point described: patch test 3, about 24 weeks after DPC sensitization. Treatment denoted: therapeutic diphenylcyclopropenone sensitization with weekly scalp DPC. TCRdb analysed the RACE reads with MiXCR anew, one entry per CDR3 protein. The sample comprises roughly 62,000 distinct CDR3 sequences, around 12% of which are singletons, and 2% to 3% rests with the top ten. Sequences were derived from whole blood, sampled in connection with sensitization to the hapten diphenylcyclopropenone (DPC). The receptors stem from a man aged 30 to 45 with alopecia areata. Some clones in this sample may be carry-over from other donors' samples.

In this sample, this clonotype turned up many times. The V gene is TRBV28, the J gene TRBJ1-2; tentative D call: TRBD1 (6 bases). V lost 2 bases to trimming and J lost 4 bases, with 8 bases between them. This CDR3 comprises 13 residues. Germline lookup yields CDR1 MDHEN and CDR2 SYDVKM. CDR3 nucleotides: TGTGCCAGCAGTTTAGGGGGCGGCTATGGCTACACCTTC. It encodes CASSLGGGYGYTF.

The sample holds a few counts of this clonotype. This sequence joins TRBV19 and TRBJ2-3, with 9 positions matching TRBD2. From germline, CDR1 is LNHDA and CDR2 SQIVND (reference sequence). The V and J ends lost 4 bases and 2 bases, in that order; junction bases with no gene match: 10. CDR3 length: 17 amino acids. This CDR3 is CASSNRRLAVNTDTQYF. The CDR3, as DNA: TGTGCCAGTAGTAACCGACGACTAGCGGTAAACACAGATACGCAGTATTTT.

This clonotype was detected many times. This sequence joins TRBV30 and TRBJ2-2, with a possible D match to TRBD1 (5 bases). The germline V gene encodes CDR1 GTSNPN and CDR2 SVGIG (reference sequence). With 5 bases removed from V and 6 bases from J, the gap between germline ends came to 13 bases. The CDR3 loop spans 13 amino acids. The DNA for the CDR3 is TGTGCCTGGGGCTACGGACACTCCGGGGAGCTGTTTTTT. Translated: CAWGYGHSGELFF. The entire variable domain, with the rest obtained from reference TRBV30 and TRBJ2-2, is as follows: SQTIHQWPATLVQPVGSPLSLECTVEGTSNPNLYWYRQAAGRGLQLLFYSVGIGQISSEVPQNLSASRPQDRQFILSSKKLLLSDSGFYLCAWGYGHSGELFFGEGSRLTVL.

Remarks on this clonotype: This may be a read error: a much more frequent sequence differs by one nucleotide. V gene TRBV20-1 combines with J gene TRBJ1-2, with unresolved D. Germline lookup yields CDR1 DFQATT and CDR2 SNEGSKA (reference sequence). V lost 1 base, J lost 4 bases, and 10 bases lay in between. The CDR3 contains 13 residues. The CDR3 DNA reads TGCAGTGCTAGAGTACGGATGGGCTATGGCTACACCTTC. It yields the protein CSARVRMGYGYTF.

V and J are TRBV5-1 and TRBJ1-5, with D perhaps TRBD1 (6 bases). This CDR3 is 15 amino acids long. V dropped 4 bases and J dropped 3 bases, with 14 bases sitting between them. In germline, CDR1 is SGHRS, CDR2 YFSETQ. CDR3 protein: CASSVDRSDNQPQHF. CDR3 nucleotides: TGCGCCAGCAGCGTTGACAGGTCGGACAATCAGCCCCAGCATTTT.

This clonotype showed up just a few times. One end of the junction is discordant with germline, which a read error may explain. The chain couples TRBV24-1 to TRBJ1-2; D unclear. This CDR3 contains 12 residues. CDR1 is KGHDR, CDR2 SFDVKD, per germline. CDR3 DNA: TGTGCCACCAGTGATAATTGGTATGGCTGCACCTTC. This encodes CATSDNWYGCTF.

The chain is built from TRBV5-5 and TRBJ2-6, with D maybe TRBD1 (6 bases). The V end was cut by 3 bases, the J end by 4 bases, with 20 bases between. Per the germline V gene, CDR1 is SGHKS and CDR2 is YYEKEE (reference sequence). This CDR3 has 18 residues. CDR3 loop: CASSYGTMLASGANVLTF. The CDR3 nucleotides read TGTGCCAGCAGCTACGGGACAATGCTAGCTTCCGGGGCCAACGTCCTGACTTTC.

This chain uses TRBV28 with TRBJ1-1, with TRBD1 matching over 11 bases. Germline lookup yields CDR1 MDHEN and CDR2 SYDVKM. The CDR3 runs to 15 residues. The ends lost 5 bases at V and 5 bases at J; junction bases unmatched: 7. CDR3 in amino acids: CASSLGTGGKTEAFF. CDR3 coding DNA: TGTGCCAGCAGTCTCGGGACAGGGGGGAAGACTGAAGCTTTCTTT.

There are many counts of this clonotype. The chain uses TRBV11-2 and TRBJ2-7, with 11 bases aligning to TRBD1. The CDR3 sequence is 14 residues long. Germline CDR1 is SGHAT and CDR2 is FQNNGV. Trimming took 4 bases from V and 4 from J; bases not matched to a gene: 3. This CDR3 reads CASSSGTGGYEQYF. CDR3 DNA: TGTGCCAGCAGCTCCGGGACAGGGGGATACGAGCAGTACTTC. Together with reference TRBV11-2 and TRBJ2-7, the CDR3 gives the full variable domain: EAGVAQSPRYKIIEKRQSVAFWCNPISGHATLYWYQQILGQGPKLLIQFQNNGVVDDSQLPKDRFSAERLKGVDSTLKIQPAKLEDSAVYLCASSSGTGGYEQYFGPGTRLTVT.

This clonotype was observed a few times. The chain has TRBV7-9 and TRBJ2-3; D is uncertain. CDR3 length equals 12 residues. The germline V gene encodes CDR1 SEHNR and CDR2 FQNEAQ (reference sequence). Trimming took off 5 bases at V and 6 bases at J, with 9 bases between the two ends. CDR3 bases: TGTGCCAGCAGCACCCAACCGGATACGCAGTATTTT. Protein product: CASSTQPDTQYF.

The chain has TRBV18 and TRBJ2-1; D may be TRBD2 (6 bases). V was trimmed by 5 bases and J by 14 bases, leaving 16 bases between them. CDR3 size: 12 residues. Germline assignment: CDR1 KGHSH and CDR2 LQKENI. The CDR3 sequence is CASSSPKGEEFF. The CDR3 nucleotides read TGTGCCAGCTCATCTCCGAAAGGGGAGGAGTTCTTC.

There are many counts of this clonotype. The V and J genes are TRBV20-1 and TRBJ2-3, with D unresolved. This CDR3 comprises 14 residues. Germline loops: CDR1 DFQATT, CDR2 SNEGSKA (reference sequence). V shed 6 bases and J shed 4 bases, with 17 bases lying between them. CDR3 sequence reads: CSAKDLLGSDTQYF. The CDR3, as DNA: TGCAGTGCCAAGGACCTTTTAGGATCAGATACGCAGTATTTT.

This clonotype was counted at least ten times. V usage is TRBV18 and J usage is TRBJ2-5; D could derive from TRBD1 or TRBD2 (7 bases each). V lost 2 bases to trimming and J lost 6 bases, with 13 bases between them. This CDR3 spans 14 amino acids. Looked up from germline, CDR1 is KGHSH and CDR2 is LQKENI. CDR3 DNA: TGTGCCAGCTCACCAAACCAGGGGGGGAAGACCCAGTACTTC. Amino acids: CASSPNQGGKTQYF.

This clonotype appeared a few times. The rearrangement links TRBV7-2 to TRBJ2-3, with a possible D match to TRBD2 (7 bases). The CDR3 sequence is 14 residues long. Trimming took off 5 bases at V and 3 bases at J, with 12 bases between the two ends. Germline-derived CDR1 and CDR2 are SGHTA and FQGNSA. DNA for the CDR3: TGTGCCAGCAGCCAGGCGGGGGCTACAGATACGCAGTATTTT. This sequence encodes CASSQAGATDTQYF.

The table lists this clonotype with many counts. V usage is TRBV6-5 and J usage is TRBJ1-2; 7 nucleotides agree with TRBD1. Germline V gives CDR1 MNHEY, CDR2 SVGAGI. V lost 0 bases and J lost 2; bases outside the gene matches: 18. CDR3 length: 20 amino acids. The CDR3: CASSYSRFGQGELTNYGYTF. In nucleotides, the CDR3 is TGTGCCAGCAGTTACTCGCGGTTCGGGCAGGGGGAATTAACGAACTATGGCTACACCTTC.

A note on this clonotype: This sequence may be a read error, since a much larger clone differs from it by one base. The V gene is TRBV3-1, the J gene TRBJ1-2; TRBD1 matches at 10 bases. Germline values: CDR1 LGHDT, CDR2 YNNKEL (reference sequence). There are 16 residues in the CDR3. CDR3 DNA: TGTGTCAGCAGCCACACGACAGGGGGCTATTACTATGGCTACACCTTC. It translates to CVSSHTTGGYYYGYTF.

The chain carries TRBV20-1 and TRBJ2-4, with a possible D match to TRBD2 (5 bases). Germline CDR1 reads DFQATT; CDR2 reads SNEGSKA (reference sequence). Trimming removed 1 base at V and 1 base at J, with 8 bases between. The CDR3 is made up of 14 amino acids. This CDR3 is CSARVPGAKNIQYF. The CDR3, as DNA: TGCAGTGCTAGAGTTCCGGGGGCCAAAAACATTCAGTACTTC.

This clonotype was seen only a few times. The chain joins TRBV28 to TRBJ2-7; weak D call: TRBD1 (6 bases). V shed 3 bases and J shed 2 bases, with 11 bases lying between them. Germline loops: CDR1 MDHEN, CDR2 SYDVKM. CDR3 length equals 14 residues. The CDR3 DNA sequence: TGTGCCAGCAGTTTGGGGACACCTCCCTACGAGCAGTACTTC. Its protein product is CASSLGTPPYEQYF.

This clonotype was counted only a few times. This rearrangement joins TRBV7-3 to TRBJ2-3; 7 bases line up with TRBD1. Germline V gene data show CDR1 as SGHTA and CDR2 as FQGTGA. V lost 6 bases and J lost 0; bases outside the gene matches: 3. This CDR3 has 14 residues. DNA for the CDR3: TGTGCCAGCAGTTCGACAGGGAGCACAGATACGCAGTATTTT. Its translation: CASSSTGSTDTQYF.

This clonotype has more than one count but fewer than ten. This chain uses TRBV4-3 with TRBJ1-4; 10 nucleotides align to TRBD1. With V trimmed by 0 bases and J by 15 bases, 4 bases remained unmatched. The germline V gene encodes CDR1 LGHNA and CDR2 YSLEER. The CDR3 consists of 13 residues. CDR3 bases: TGCGCCAGCAGCCAAGATGAGGACAGGGGGATGTTTTTT. Protein product: CASSQDEDRGMFF.

The CDR3 spells CSVLDPWSSYEQYF. CDR3 nucleotide sequence: TGCAGCGTTCTAGACCCTTGGAGCTCCTACGAGCAGTACTTC. The chain carries TRBV29-1 and TRBJ2-7; D remains ambiguous. CDR3 length: 14 amino acids. Germline V gives CDR1 SQVTM, CDR2 ANQGSEA. V was clipped by 5 bases and J by 0 bases, with 14 bases between them.

This clonotype was observed a few times. The CDR3 reads CASSTQGGETQYF. The CDR3 DNA follows: TGTGCCAGCAGCACTCAGGGAGGGGAGACCCAGTACTTC. The chain links TRBV7-2 to TRBJ2-5, with 7 bases identical to TRBD2. Germline V gene sequence: CDR1 SGHTA, CDR2 FQGNSA. Germline trimming cut 5 bases from V and 5 bases from J; bases unmatched to any gene: 5. The CDR3 has 13 residues.

This clonotype appeared many times. The chain recombines TRBV6-2 or TRBV6-3 with TRBJ2-5; 7 positions match TRBD1. The V gene end was trimmed by 6 bases and the J gene end by 5 bases; junction bases not matched to a gene: 12. There are 15 residues in the CDR3. The germline V gene encodes CDR1 MNHEY and CDR2 SVGEGT. CDR3 coding DNA: TGTGCCAGCAGCAGAGTGGCGACAGGGATGGAGACCCAGTACTTC. Its translation is CASSRVATGMETQYF.

The V and J genes are TRBV29-1 and TRBJ1-2, with 9 bases identical to TRBD1. There are 14 residues in the CDR3. Germline values: CDR1 SQVTM, CDR2 ANQGSEA. With V trimmed by 5 bases and J by 7 bases, 11 bases remained unmatched. The CDR3 spells CSVPARDREVGYTF. The CDR3 DNA reads TGCAGCGTTCCCGCGCGGGACAGGGAAGTTGGCTACACCTTC.

This clonotype has ten or more counts. The chain uses TRBV12-3 or TRBV12-4 and TRBJ1-1; no reliable D call. The CDR3 spans 13 residues. V was pared by 11 bases and J by 11 bases, with 24 bases between. CDR3 DNA: TGTGCCGCAGTCGGGCCGACCAGCCGGGAGGCTTTCTTT. Amino acids: CAAVGPTSREAFF.